The following is a T cell receptor beta chain sequence with its context. Antigen specificity is unknown. This table comes from immunoSEQ multiplex PCR, and its TCRdb copy is limited to in-frame clones, with some not included. The table lists 200,000 or so clones, 75% to 80% of them singletons. These data originate in a study of cytotoxic CD8 clonotypes in ibrutinib-treated CLL. The study's findings and limits: Treatment left the uncommon public clonotypes either contracted or stable in frequency. Elevated clonality accompanied ibrutinib response, with a return toward baseline values at progression. Sampling schedules were unmatched across sustained-remission and progressing patients.

CDR3 size: 16 residues. The germline gives CDR1 SGDLS, CDR2 YYNGEE. V was pared by 4 bases and J by 3 bases, with 10 bases of the junction left unmatched. Material: PBMCs, obtained after 12 months of ibrutinib treatment. This clonotype was sampled from a human donor with chronic lymphocytic leukemia. The chain employs TRBV9 and TRBJ2-7, with 10 positions matching TRBD1. DNA of the CDR3: TGTGCCAGCAGCAGACGGGGAGGGACAGGGGACTACGAGCAGTACTTC. This sequence encodes CASSRRGGTGDYEQYF.